This TCR beta chain was identified in a study of blood T cell repertoires in COVID-19. Study as a whole: Some COVID-19 samples were acute and others convalescent; all came from the United States, Italy and Spain.

Here immunoSEQ multiplex PCR was the method, and the copy in TCRdb shows in-frame clones only, minus some. This repertoire shows roughly 240,000 clones, about four fifths found once; its top ten account for about 3.8%. The receptor's source is a woman in her thirties or forties who had been exposed to COVID-19. Source material: PBMCs or T cells enriched from blood (not recorded which).

CDR3 bases: TGTGCCAGCAGCTTGGAGGCAGATACGCAGTATTTT. Its translation: CASSLEADTQYF. The chain has TRBV11-3 and TRBJ2-3, with a possible D match to TRBD2 (5 bases). Germline V CDR1 and CDR2: SGHNT, YENEEA. V was shortened by 3 bases and J by 4 bases, with 5 bases between the two germline ends. CDR3 length equals 12 residues.